This TCR beta chain was identified during a study of cytomegalovirus exposure and HLA in healthy donors. This clone was detected a few times. The junction had 5 bases not matched to a gene; V was cut back by 5 bases and J by 0 bases. Germline V gene data show CDR1 as MRHNA and CDR2 as SNTAGT. This CDR3 contains 16 residues. The PCR made use of 60 Vbeta and 13 Jbeta primers. The assay was immunoSEQ multiplex PCR, and TCRdb's table has in-frame clones only and misses some. The table lists roughly 140,000 clones, 75% of them singletons, with 1.3% to 1.5% in the top ten. Each donor's status was that of a healthy bone marrow donor.

This chain joins TRBV6-4 and TRBJ2-1; 9 bases are shared with TRBD2. Sequencing used PBMCs. The sequence was collected from a young man in good health and CMV-seronegative. The DNA of the CDR3 is TGTGCCAGCAGTTCTAGCGGGGTAAGCTCCTACAATGAGCAGTTCTTC. It encodes CASSSSGVSSYNEQFF.